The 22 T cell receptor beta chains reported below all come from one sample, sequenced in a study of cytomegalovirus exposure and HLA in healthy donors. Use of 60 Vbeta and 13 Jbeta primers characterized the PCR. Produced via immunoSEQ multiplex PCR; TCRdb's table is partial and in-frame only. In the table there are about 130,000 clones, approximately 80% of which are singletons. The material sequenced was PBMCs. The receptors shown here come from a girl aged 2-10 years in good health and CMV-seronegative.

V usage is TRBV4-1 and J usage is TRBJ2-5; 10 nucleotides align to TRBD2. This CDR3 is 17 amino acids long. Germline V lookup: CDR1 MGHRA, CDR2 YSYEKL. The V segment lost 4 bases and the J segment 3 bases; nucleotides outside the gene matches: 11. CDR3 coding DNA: TGCGCCAGCAGCCCCCGGTCTAGCGGGAGCCTAGAAGAGACCCAGTACTTC. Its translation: CASSPRSSGSLEETQYF.

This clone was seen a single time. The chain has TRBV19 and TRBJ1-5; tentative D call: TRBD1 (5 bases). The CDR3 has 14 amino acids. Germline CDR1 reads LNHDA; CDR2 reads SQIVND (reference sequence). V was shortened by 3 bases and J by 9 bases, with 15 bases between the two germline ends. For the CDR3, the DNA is TGTGCCAGTAGTATGGGGGGACGGCAACGGCCCCAGCATTTT. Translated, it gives CASSMGGRQRPQHF.

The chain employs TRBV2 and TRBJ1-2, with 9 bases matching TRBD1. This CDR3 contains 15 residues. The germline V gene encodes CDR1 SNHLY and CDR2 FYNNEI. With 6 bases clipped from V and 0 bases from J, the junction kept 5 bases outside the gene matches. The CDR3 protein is CASRMGTGSNYGYTF. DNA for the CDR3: TGTGCCAGCAGGATGGGGACAGGGTCTAACTATGGCTACACCTTC.

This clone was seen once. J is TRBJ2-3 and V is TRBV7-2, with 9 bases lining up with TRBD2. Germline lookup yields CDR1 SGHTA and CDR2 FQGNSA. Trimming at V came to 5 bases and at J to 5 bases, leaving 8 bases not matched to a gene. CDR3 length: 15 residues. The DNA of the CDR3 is TGTGCCAGCAGCCCCTTAGCGGGAGTGGAAGATACGCAGTATTTT. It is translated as CASSPLAGVEDTQYF. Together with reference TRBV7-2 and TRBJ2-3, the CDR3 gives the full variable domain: GAGVSQSPSNKVTEKGKDVELRCDPISGHTALYWYRQSLGQGLEFLIYFQGNSAPDKSGLPSDRFSAERTGGSVSTLTIQRTQQEDSAVYLCASSPLAGVEDTQYFGPGTRLTVL.

CDR3 region: CASSVSGVGDEQFF. CDR3 nucleotide sequence: TGTGCCAGCAGCGTTAGCGGGGTAGGCGATGAGCAGTTCTTC. The chain recombines TRBV9 with TRBJ2-1; 8 positions match TRBD2. With 2 bases clipped from V and 8 bases from J, the junction kept 6 bases outside the gene matches. Germline-derived CDR1 and CDR2 are SGDLS and YYNGEE. The CDR3 is 14 amino acids.

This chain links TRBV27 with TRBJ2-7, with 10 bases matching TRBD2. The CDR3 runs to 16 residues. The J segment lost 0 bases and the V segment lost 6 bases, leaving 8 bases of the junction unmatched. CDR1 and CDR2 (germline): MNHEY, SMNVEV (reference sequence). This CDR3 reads CASSDRTSGLSYEQYF. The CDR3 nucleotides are TGTGCCAGCAGCGACCGGACTAGCGGACTCTCCTACGAGCAGTACTTC.

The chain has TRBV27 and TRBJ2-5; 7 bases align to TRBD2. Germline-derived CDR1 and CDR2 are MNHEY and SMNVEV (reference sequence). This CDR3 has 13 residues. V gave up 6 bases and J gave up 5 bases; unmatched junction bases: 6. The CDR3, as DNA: TGTGCCAGCAGGTCTGGGGGAGGGGAGACCCAGTACTTC. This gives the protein CASRSGGGETQYF.

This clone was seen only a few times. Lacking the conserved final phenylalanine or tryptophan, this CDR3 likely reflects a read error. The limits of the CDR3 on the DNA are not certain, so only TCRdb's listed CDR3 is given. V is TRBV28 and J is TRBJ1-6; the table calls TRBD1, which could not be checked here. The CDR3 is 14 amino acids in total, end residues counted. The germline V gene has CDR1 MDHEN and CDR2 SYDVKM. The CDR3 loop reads CASRQGKDREGSLG.

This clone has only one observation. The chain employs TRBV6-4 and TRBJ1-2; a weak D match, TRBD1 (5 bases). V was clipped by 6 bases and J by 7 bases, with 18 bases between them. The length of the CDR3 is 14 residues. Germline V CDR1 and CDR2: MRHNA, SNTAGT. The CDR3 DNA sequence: TGTGCCAGCAGGCAGGGAAATGGGGATGGTGGCTACACCTTC. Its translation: CASRQGNGDGGYTF.

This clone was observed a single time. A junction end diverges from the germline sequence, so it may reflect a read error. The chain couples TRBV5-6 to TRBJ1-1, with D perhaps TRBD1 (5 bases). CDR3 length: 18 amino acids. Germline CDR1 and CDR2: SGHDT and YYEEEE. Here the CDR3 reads CASSRWGGLNVINTKAFF. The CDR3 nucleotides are TGTGCCAGCAGCCGATGGGGCGGTCTAAACGTAATTAACACTAAAGCTTTCTTT.

CDR3 amino acids: CASSNERVSSYNEQFF. CDR3 in DNA: TGTGCCAGTAGTAACGAGCGGGTAAGCTCCTACAATGAGCAGTTCTTC. The J gene is TRBJ2-1, the V gene TRBV19, with D possibly TRBD2 on 6 matching bases. Germline CDR1 LNHDA, CDR2 SQIVND (reference sequence). CDR3 length equals 16 residues. Trimming left V 4 bases short and J 0 bases short, with 13 bases between.

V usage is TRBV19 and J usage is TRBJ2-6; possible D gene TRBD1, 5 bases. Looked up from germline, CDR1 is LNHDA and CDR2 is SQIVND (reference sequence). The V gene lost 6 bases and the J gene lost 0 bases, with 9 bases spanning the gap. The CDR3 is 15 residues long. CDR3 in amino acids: CASRQVHSGANVLTF. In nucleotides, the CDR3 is TGTGCCAGTAGACAGGTCCACTCTGGGGCCAACGTCCTGACTTTC. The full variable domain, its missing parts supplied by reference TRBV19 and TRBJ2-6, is DGGITQSPKYLFRKEGQNVTLSCEQNLNHDAMYWYRQDPGQGLRLIYYSQIVNDFQKGDIAEGYSVSREKKESFPLTVTSAQKNPTAFYLCASRQVHSGANVLTFGAGSRLTVL.

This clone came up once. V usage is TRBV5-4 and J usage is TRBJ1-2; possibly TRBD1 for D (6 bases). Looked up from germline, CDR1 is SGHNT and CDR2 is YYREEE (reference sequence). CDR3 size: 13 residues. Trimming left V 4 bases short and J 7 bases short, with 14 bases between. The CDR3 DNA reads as TGTGCCAGCAGCACACAGGGAACCGCTGGCTACACCTTC. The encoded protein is CASSTQGTAGYTF.

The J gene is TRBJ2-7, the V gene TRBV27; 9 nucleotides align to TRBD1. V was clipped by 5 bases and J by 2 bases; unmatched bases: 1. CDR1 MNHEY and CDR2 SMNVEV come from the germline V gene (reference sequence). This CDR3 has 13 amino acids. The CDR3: CASSHRGPYEQYF. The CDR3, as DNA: TGTGCCAGCAGTCACAGGGGGCCCTACGAGCAGTACTTC.

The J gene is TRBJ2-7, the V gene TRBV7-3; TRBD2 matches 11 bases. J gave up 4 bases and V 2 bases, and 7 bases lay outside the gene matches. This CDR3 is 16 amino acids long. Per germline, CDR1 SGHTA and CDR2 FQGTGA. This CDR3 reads CASSLYGTSGLYEQYF. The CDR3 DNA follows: TGTGCCAGCAGCTTATATGGGACTAGCGGCCTTTACGAGCAGTACTTC. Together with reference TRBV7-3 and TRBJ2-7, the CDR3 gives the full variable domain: GAGVSQTPSNKVTEKGKYVELRCDPISGHTALYWYRQSLGQGPEFLIYFQGTGAADDSGLPNDRFFAVRPEGSVSTLKIQRTERGDSAVYLCASSLYGTSGLYEQYFGPGTRLTVT.

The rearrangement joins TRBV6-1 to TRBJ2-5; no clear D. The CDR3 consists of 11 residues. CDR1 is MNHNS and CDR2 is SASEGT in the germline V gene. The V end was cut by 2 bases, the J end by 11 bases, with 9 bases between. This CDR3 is CASSESMRQYF. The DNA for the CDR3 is TGTGCCAGCAGTGAAAGTATGAGGCAGTACTTC.

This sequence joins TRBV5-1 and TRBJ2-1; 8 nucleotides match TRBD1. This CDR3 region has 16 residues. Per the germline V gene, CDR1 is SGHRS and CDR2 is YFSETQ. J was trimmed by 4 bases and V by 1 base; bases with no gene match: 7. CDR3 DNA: TGCGCCAGCAGCTTGCTAGACAGGGGCGATTACAATGAGCAGTTCTTC. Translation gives CASSLLDRGDYNEQFF.

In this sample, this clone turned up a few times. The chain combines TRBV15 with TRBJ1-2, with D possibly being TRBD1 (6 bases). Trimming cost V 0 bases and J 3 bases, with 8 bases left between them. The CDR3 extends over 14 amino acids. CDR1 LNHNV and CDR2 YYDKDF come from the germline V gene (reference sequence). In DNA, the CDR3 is TGTGCCACCAGCAGAGATCGACAGGACTATGGCTACACCTTC. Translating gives CATSRDRQDYGYTF.

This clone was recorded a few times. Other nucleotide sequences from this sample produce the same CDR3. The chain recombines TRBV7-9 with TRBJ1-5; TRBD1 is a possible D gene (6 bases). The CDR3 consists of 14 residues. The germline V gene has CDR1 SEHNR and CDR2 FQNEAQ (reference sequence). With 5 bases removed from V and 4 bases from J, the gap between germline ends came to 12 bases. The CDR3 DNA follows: TGTGCCAGCAGCCCCGGGACAAGTAATCAGCCCCAGCATTTT. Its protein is CASSPGTSNQPQHF.

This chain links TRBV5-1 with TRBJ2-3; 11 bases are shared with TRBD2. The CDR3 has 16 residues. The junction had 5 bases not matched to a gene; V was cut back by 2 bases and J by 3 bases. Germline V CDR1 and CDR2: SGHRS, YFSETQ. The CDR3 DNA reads TGCGCCAGCAGCTTTGTAGCGGGGGGGCGGACAGATACGCAGTATTTT. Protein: CASSFVAGGRTDTQYF.

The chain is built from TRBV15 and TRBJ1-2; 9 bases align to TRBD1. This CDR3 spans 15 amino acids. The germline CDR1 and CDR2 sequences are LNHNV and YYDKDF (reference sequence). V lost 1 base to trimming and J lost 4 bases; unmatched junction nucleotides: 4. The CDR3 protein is CATSRGQGGPYGYTF. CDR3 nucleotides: TGTGCCACCAGCAGAGGACAGGGGGGACCCTATGGCTACACCTTC.

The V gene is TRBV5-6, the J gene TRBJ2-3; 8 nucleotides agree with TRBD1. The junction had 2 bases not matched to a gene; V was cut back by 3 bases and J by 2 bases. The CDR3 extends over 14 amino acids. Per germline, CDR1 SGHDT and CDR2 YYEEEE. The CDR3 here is CASSYRGNTDTQYF. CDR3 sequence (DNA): TGTGCCAGCAGCTACAGGGGGAACACAGATACGCAGTATTTT.